This T cell receptor beta chain comes out of a study of cytomegalovirus exposure and HLA in healthy donors. Study background: An early data release held 79 million or so unique TCRs from HLA-typed donors.

The PCR ran on 60 Vbeta and 13 Jbeta primers. In the study's own analysis: Later, an analysis found about 77 million unique TCR beta chains, and 8.5 million to 12 million of these were shared. TCRdb's table, derived via immunoSEQ multiplex PCR, lists solely in-frame clones and lacks some. V, J and clone size derive from that table, while D and trimming were established from the DNA sequence. Of 130,000 or so clones listed, more than 80% are singletons. CDR1 and CDR2 from the germline V gene are SQVTM and ANQGSEA. There are 12 residues in the CDR3. Trimming left V 7 bases short and J 3 bases short, with 13 bases between.

This clonotype originated in a man aged 35 to 55 in good health and CMV-seronegative. The material sequenced was PBMCs. The V gene is TRBV29-1, the J gene TRBJ2-7; D is perhaps TRBD2 (5 bases). The CDR3 nucleotides are TGCAGCGCTCAATTCGAGGGCTACGAGCAGTACTTC. Its translation is CSAQFEGYEQYF.